This T cell receptor delta chain was found in a study of delta chains in infants with herpesvirus infections. In regard to this clone: Its antigen remains unidentified. The sample contains more than one DNA sequence encoding this CDR3.

V was pared by 0 bases and J by 0 bases, with 31 bases of the junction left unmatched. The CDR3 runs to 26 residues. CDR1 is TSWWSYY, CDR2 QGS, per germline. Gamma-chain- and delta-chain-specific primers converted PBMC RNA into TCR cDNA. TCRdb repeated clone calling on the RT-PCR reads with CATT. The sample consists of under 1,400 delta-chain clones, about two fifths of them appearing once. Study conclusions and caveats: Uninfected infants and those infected after 120 days lacked the public clonotype. Later infection age appeared linked to lower public-clonotype frequency among Vdelta1 cells.

Material: peripheral blood, obtained at time point 3 of longitudinal follow-up. The sequence was collected from a human donor who was a Ugandan infant, either HIV-exposed or HIV-unexposed (not recorded which). The rearrangement uses TRDV1 and TRDJ1, with TRDD3 identical over 10 bases. This chain's CDR3 is CALGELGFRPSQYWGISQSYTDKLIF. CDR3 coding DNA: TGTGCTCTTGGGGAACTAGGTTTTCGACCTTCTCAGTACTGGGGGATTTCTCAATCGTACACCGATAAACTCATCTTT.